These 30 T cell receptor beta chains originate from one sample sequenced in a study of T cells after yellow fever vaccination. Each CDR3 protein is one row after TCRdb ran MiXCR on the 5' RACE reads. In the table there are a few hundred thousand distinct CDR3 sequences, 6.9% of which are singletons. The specimen was CD4+ T cells sorted from PBMCs, collected 15 days after the yellow fever booster vaccination. These receptors were taken from a man aged 30 to 45 who received the YFV17D yellow fever vaccine.

This chain's CDR3 is CSARDQTARSSYNSPLHF. The DNA of the CDR3 is TGCAGTGCTAGAGATCAAACAGCCAGGAGCTCCTATAATTCACCCCTCCACTTT. This chain connects TRBV20-1 to TRBJ1-6; D is unclear. The CDR3 covers 18 residues. V was shortened by 0 bases and J by 0 bases, with 15 bases between the two germline ends. The V gene's germline CDR1 is DFQATT and CDR2 SNEGSKA (reference sequence).

The gene calls are TRBV4-3 and TRBJ2-3, with D perhaps given as TRBD1 or TRBD2 (5 bases each). Germline V gene data show CDR1 as LGHNA and CDR2 as YSLEER. CDR3 length: 17 amino acids. With 1 base removed from V and 6 bases from J, the gap between germline ends came to 20 bases. The CDR3 DNA sequence: TGCGCCAGCAGCCAAGGTCACGAAGGGACGATGGGGGATACGCAGTATTTT. It encodes CASSQGHEGTMGDTQYF.

In this sample, this clonotype turned up many times. This chain uses TRBV20-1 with TRBJ1-3; D is unclear. The CDR3 consists of 14 residues. CDR1 is DFQATT and CDR2 is SNEGSKA in the germline V gene (reference sequence). The V gene lost 2 bases and the J gene lost 0 bases, with 8 bases spanning the gap. The CDR3 bases are TGCAGTGCTAGAACCGGCCTCTCTGGAAACACCATATATTTT. Protein sequence: CSARTGLSGNTIYF.

This clonotype has more than one count but fewer than ten. This chain uses TRBV7-2 with TRBJ2-5; D is uncertain. The CDR3 is 11 amino acids. Germline loops: CDR1 SGHTA, CDR2 FQGNSA. V was clipped by 8 bases and J by 2 bases, with 6 bases between them. CDR3 sequence: CASRQQETQYF. DNA of the CDR3: TGTGCCAGCCGCCAACAAGAGACCCAGTACTTC.

This clonotype was recorded many times. The chain couples TRBV5-1 to TRBJ2-2; D ambiguous. The V gene's germline CDR1 is SGHRS and CDR2 YFSETQ. The length of the CDR3 is 12 residues. The V gene lost 5 bases and the J gene lost 7 bases, with 9 bases spanning the gap. CDR3 amino acids: CASSQVGGELFF. CDR3 DNA: TGCGCCAGCAGTCAAGTAGGCGGGGAGCTGTTTTTT.

The chain has TRBV4-3 and TRBJ2-3; 7 positions match TRBD2. V was clipped by 1 base and J by 1 base; unmatched bases: 8. Germline CDR1 is LGHNA and CDR2 is YSLEER. This CDR3 has 17 residues. CDR3 loop: CASSQVTSSGGTDTQYF. The CDR3 DNA reads as TGCGCCAGCAGCCAAGTAACTAGCAGCGGGGGCACAGATACGCAGTATTTT.

This clonotype was counted a few times. The CDR3 reads CASTGQGDDEQFF. Written as DNA, the CDR3 is TGTGCCAGCACGGGTCAGGGGGATGATGAGCAGTTCTTC. V gene TRBV12-3 or TRBV12-4 combines with J gene TRBJ2-1, with 7 positions matching TRBD1. The CDR3 runs 13 residues. The trim removed 7 bases at V and 8 bases at J, leaving 8 bases unmatched.

A few counts support this clonotype. The chain uses TRBV12-3 or TRBV12-4 and TRBJ2-5; a possible D gene is TRBD2 (6 bases). V was cut by 6 bases and J by 5 bases, with 19 bases left in between. The CDR3 extends over 15 amino acids. CDR3 bases: TGTGCCAGCAGCCTTTGGAGGGCCGGGGTTGAGACCCAGTACTTC. Protein product: CASSLWRAGVETQYF.

In its sample, this clonotype was seen a few times. The chain uses TRBV29-1 and TRBJ2-6, with TRBD2 as a possible D gene (7 bases). Germline V lookup: CDR1 SQVTM, CDR2 ANQGSEA. The V end was cut by 4 bases, the J end by 4 bases, with 14 bases between. The CDR3 contains 15 residues. This chain's CDR3 is CSVGGGGPGANVLTF. CDR3 in DNA: TGCAGCGTTGGGGGGGGCGGACCCGGGGCCAACGTCCTGACTTTC.

This clonotype appeared many times. The chain links TRBV18 to TRBJ2-3, with TRBD2 identical over 9 bases. Germline trimming cut 6 bases from V and 2 bases from J; bases unmatched to any gene: 9. Germline CDR1 KGHSH, CDR2 LQKENI. This CDR3 contains 16 residues. Here the CDR3 reads CASSLASGEPTDTQYF. In nucleotides, the CDR3 is TGTGCCAGCTCTCTTGCTAGCGGGGAACCCACAGATACGCAGTATTTT. Looking up the rest from reference TRBV18 and TRBJ2-3 gives the full variable domain: NAGVMQNPRHLVRRRGQEARLRCSPMKGHSHVYWYRQLPEEGLKFMVYLQKENIIDESGMPKERFSAEFPKEGPSILRIQQVVRGDSAAYFCASSLASGEPTDTQYFGPGTRLTVL.

Many counts were recorded for this clonotype. This chain links TRBV20-1 with TRBJ2-7; 10 bases align to TRBD2. J lost 7 bases, V lost 3 bases, and 9 bases had no gene match. The CDR3 runs 14 residues. Germline CDR1 and CDR2: DFQATT and SNEGSKA (reference sequence). The CDR3 nucleotides are TGCAGTGCTAGCGCACTAGCGGGACCCGTGGAGCAGTACTTC. This sequence encodes CSASALAGPVEQYF.

This chain joins TRBV11-3 and TRBJ2-2; the D is unclear. The germline V gene has CDR1 SGHNT and CDR2 YENEEA. The CDR3 is 11 residues long. V lost 5 bases and J lost 4, with 2 bases in between. CDR3 amino acids: CASSGTGELFF. CDR3 sequence (DNA): TGTGCCAGCAGCGGCACCGGGGAGCTGTTTTTT.

This clonotype was recorded at least ten times. The V and J genes are TRBV28 and TRBJ2-7, with TRBD1 identical over 9 bases. The V and J ends lost 6 bases and 0 bases, in that order; junction bases with no gene match: 6. Germline CDR1 MDHEN, CDR2 SYDVKM. CDR3 length: 15 amino acids. CDR3 in amino acids: CASRTTGGGSYEQYF. The CDR3 DNA reads as TGTGCCAGCAGGACGACAGGGGGTGGCTCCTACGAGCAGTACTTC.

This clonotype was counted at least ten times. The chain uses TRBV12-5 and TRBJ2-7; 12 bases line up with TRBD2. This CDR3 has 15 amino acids. V gave up 2 bases and J gave up 6 bases; unmatched junction bases: 5. Germline V gene sequence: CDR1 LGHNT, CDR2 FRNRAP. The CDR3 sequence is CASGLLLAGGREQYF. In DNA form, the CDR3 reads TGTGCTAGTGGTTTGCTCCTAGCGGGAGGGCGCGAGCAGTACTTC. Full variable domain (missing parts from reference TRBV12-5 and TRBJ2-7): DARVTQTPRHKVTEMGQEVTMRCQPILGHNTVFWYRQTMMQGLELLAYFRNRAPLDDSGMPKDRFSAEMPDATLATLKIQPSEPRDSAVYFCASGLLLAGGREQYFGPGTRLTVT.

This clonotype was seen just once. A read error may explain this, as a much larger clone is one base away. V gene TRBV6-1 combines with J gene TRBJ1-5; no reliable D call. The length of the CDR3 is 15 residues. V was pared by 6 bases and J by 3 bases, with 15 bases between. Germline V gives CDR1 MNHNS, CDR2 SASEGT. The chain's CDR3 is CASRSSSGVNQPQHF. The CDR3 DNA follows: TGTGCCAGCAGGTCTTCCTCCGGGGTCAATCAGCCCCAGCATTTT.

A note on this clonotype: Its ends do not fully match the called genes, so a read error is possible. The gene calls are TRBV28 and TRBJ1-1; D unclear. The CDR3 sequence is 15 residues long. Germline CDR1 is MDHEN and CDR2 is SYDVKM. The CDR3 DNA follows: TGTGCCAGCAAGGGCGGACTCCTAATGAACACTGAAGATTTCTTT. Translating it yields CASKGGLLMNTEDFF.

This clonotype has ten or more counts. The chain has TRBV5-6 and TRBJ2-7; D is uncertain. Germline lookup yields CDR1 SGHDT and CDR2 YYEEEE. With 1 base removed from V and 4 bases from J, the gap between germline ends came to 6 bases. The length of the CDR3 is 12 residues. The CDR3 here is CASSLRLYEQYF. The CDR3 DNA reads TGTGCCAGCAGCTTGCGTCTTTACGAGCAGTACTTC.

This clonotype was detected only a few times. The V gene is TRBV15, the J gene TRBJ1-1; no clear D. Germline V gives CDR1 LNHNV, CDR2 YYDKDF (reference sequence). The ends were cut back, 3 bases at V and 0 bases at J, with 5 bases in the middle. This CDR3 comprises 13 residues. The CDR3 DNA is TGTGCCACCAGCAGCGAAATGAACACTGAAGCTTTCTTT. As protein: CATSSEMNTEAFF.

This clonotype has a handful of counts. The chain recombines TRBV5-5 with TRBJ2-1; TRBD2 matches at 12 bases. The length of the CDR3 is 16 residues. Losses at the gene ends were 2 bases for V and 3 bases for J; bases not matched to a gene: 3. Germline CDR1 SGHKS, CDR2 YYEKEE (reference sequence). This CDR3 is CASSFSTSGSYNEQFF. CDR3 sequence (DNA): TGTGCCAGCAGCTTCTCGACTAGCGGGAGCTACAATGAGCAGTTCTTC. The whole variable domain, filled in from reference TRBV5-5 and TRBJ2-1, reads DAGVTQSPTHLIKTRGQQVTLRCSPISGHKSVSWYQQVLGQGPQFIFQYYEKEERGRGNFPDRFSARQFPNYSSELNVNALLLGDSALYLCASSFSTSGSYNEQFFGPGTRLTVL.

This clonotype has ten or more counts. In nucleotides, the CDR3 is TGTGCCAGCAGTCCTTGGGACAGGAATCAGCCCCAGCATTTT. It encodes CASSPWDRNQPQHF. The rearrangement joins TRBV25-1 to TRBJ1-5; TRBD1 matches 8 bases. Germline V gene lookup returns CDR1 MGHDK and CDR2 SYGVNS. V lost 5 bases to trimming and J lost 4 bases; unmatched junction nucleotides: 4. The CDR3 has 14 residues. The variable domain in full, completed from reference TRBV25-1 and TRBJ1-5, reads EADIYQTPRYLVIGTGKKITLECSQTMGHDKMYWYQQDPGMELHLIHYSYGVNSTEKGDLSSESTVSRIRTEHFPLTLESARPSHTSQYLCASSPWDRNQPQHFGDGTRLSIL.

The gene calls are TRBV7-2 and TRBJ1-2; 8 bases are shared with TRBD1. V shed 0 bases, J shed 8 bases, and the junction held 8 bases outside the gene matches. The CDR3 is 15 amino acids. Germline CDR1 is SGHTA and CDR2 is FQGNSA. The CDR3 DNA is TGTGCCAGCAGCTTAGCTCAGGGGGCCTTTGAGGGCTACACCTTC. Translation gives CASSLAQGAFEGYTF.

This clonotype was counted ten times or more. This chain joins TRBV19 and TRBJ2-1; the match to TRBD2 covers 8 bases. Germline trimming cut 1 base from V and 8 bases from J; bases unmatched to any gene: 4. This CDR3 is 14 amino acids long. Germline CDR1 LNHDA, CDR2 SQIVND (reference sequence). DNA for the CDR3: TGTGCCAGTAGTATAGGGACTAGCAAGGATGAGCAGTTCTTC. Protein product: CASSIGTSKDEQFF.

This clonotype was recorded at least ten times. V and J are TRBV7-2 and TRBJ2-4, with 7 bases that match TRBD2. The V and J ends lost 7 bases and 7 bases, in that order; junction bases with no gene match: 13. This CDR3 region has 15 residues. CDR1 SGHTA and CDR2 FQGNSA come from the germline V gene. This CDR3 reads CASTPGREGRNIQYF. CDR3 DNA: TGTGCCAGCACCCCGGGAAGGGAGGGCCGTAACATTCAGTACTTC.

The chain links TRBV5-4 to TRBJ2-2; maybe TRBD1 (5 bases). Germline V gives CDR1 SGHNT, CDR2 YYREEE (reference sequence). Between the trimmed V and J ends, which lost 3 bases and 5 bases, there was a span of 14 bases. The CDR3 has 15 amino acids. The CDR3: CASSSPWTTTGELFF. CDR3 DNA sequence: TGTGCCAGCAGCTCCCCCTGGACAACGACCGGGGAGCTGTTTTTT.

This clonotype was seen a handful of times. The V gene is TRBV24-1, the J gene TRBJ2-3, with 13 positions matching TRBD2. The ends lost 3 bases at V and 4 bases at J; junction bases unmatched: 6. CDR3 length: 17 amino acids. Germline V gives CDR1 KGHDR, CDR2 SFDVKD. For the CDR3, the DNA is TGTGCCACCAGTGATACGGGACTAGCGGGATGGTCAGATACGCAGTATTTT. It translates to CATSDTGLAGWSDTQYF.

This clonotype was observed at least ten times. V gene TRBV20-1 combines with J gene TRBJ2-7; 11 bases are a match to TRBD2. V lost 3 bases to trimming and J lost 5 bases; unmatched junction nucleotides: 6. This CDR3 is 14 amino acids long. Germline lookup yields CDR1 DFQATT and CDR2 SNEGSKA (reference sequence). CDR3 amino acids: CSASRLAGINEQYF. The CDR3 region has the DNA TGCAGTGCTAGCAGACTAGCGGGAATCAACGAGCAGTACTTC.

The gene calls are TRBV6-1 and TRBJ2-1; D gene unclear. Trimming left V 4 bases short and J 6 bases short, with 10 bases between. This CDR3 spans 13 amino acids. Per germline, CDR1 MNHNS and CDR2 SASEGT. The CDR3 is CASSGVPSNEQFF. Here the CDR3 DNA reads TGTGCCAGCAGTGGGGTGCCCTCCAATGAGCAGTTCTTC.

This chain uses TRBV20-1 with TRBJ2-7; a possible D gene is TRBD1 (5 bases). The CDR3 extends over 12 amino acids. Trimming cost V 5 bases and J 2 bases, with 10 bases left between them. CDR1 is DFQATT, CDR2 SNEGSKA, per germline (reference sequence). CDR3 bases: TGCAGTGCTCGGCAGGGCCCCTACGAGCAGTACTTC. Translating it yields CSARQGPYEQYF.

This clonotype was recorded a few times. The chain uses TRBV3-1 and TRBJ2-7; D uncertain. The germline V and J ends were trimmed by 5 bases and 0 bases, with 11 bases remaining between them. CDR1 and CDR2 from the germline V gene are LGHDT and YNNKEL (reference sequence). The CDR3 has 14 residues. The DNA of the CDR3 is TGTGCCAGCAGCGTCGCAGGTAGCTCCTACGAGCAGTACTTC. It is translated as CASSVAGSSYEQYF.

This clonotype was seen more than once but under ten times. CDR3 in DNA: TGTGCCAGTAAGGTGGGTAGCGGACAATACAATGAGCAGTTCTTC. It yields the protein CASKVGSGQYNEQFF. The rearrangement links TRBV19 to TRBJ2-1, with a possible D match to TRBD2 (6 bases). The CDR3 has 15 residues. From germline, CDR1 is LNHDA and CDR2 SQIVND (reference sequence). Between the trimmed V and J ends, which lost 7 bases and 4 bases, there was a span of 17 bases.